In its sample, the clone carrying this TCR beta chain was seen a few times. A junction boundary mismatches the germline segment, possibly from a read error. The data derive from a study of post-analysis software for immune sequencing data. Unique molecular identifiers tagged the TCR beta cDNA libraries. MiXCR was run by TCRdb on the PCR reads, yielding one entry per CDR3 protein. The repertoire holds hundreds of thousands of distinct CDR3 sequences, with 36% as singletons. The sequence was collected from a girl aged 10 to 17 with multiple sclerosis. Sequenced input: blood.

The CDR3 sequence is CASSLVPSGGPDLAKNIRYF. As DNA, the CDR3 is TGCGCCAGCAGCTTGGTGCCTAGCGGGGGCCCTGATCTAGCCAAAAACATTCGGTACTTC. This chain connects TRBV5-1 to TRBJ2-4; TRBD2 agrees at 10 bases. Germline CDR1 is SGHRS and CDR2 is YFSETQ. CDR3 length: 20 residues.